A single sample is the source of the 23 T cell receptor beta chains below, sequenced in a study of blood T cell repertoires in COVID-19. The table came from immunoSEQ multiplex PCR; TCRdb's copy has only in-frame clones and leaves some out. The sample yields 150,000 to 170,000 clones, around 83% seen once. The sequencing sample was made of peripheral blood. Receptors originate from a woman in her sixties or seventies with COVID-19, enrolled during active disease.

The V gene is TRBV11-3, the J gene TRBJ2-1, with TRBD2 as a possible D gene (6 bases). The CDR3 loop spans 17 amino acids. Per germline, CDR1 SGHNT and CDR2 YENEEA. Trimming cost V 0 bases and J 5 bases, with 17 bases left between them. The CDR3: CASSLDTGTGGNNEQFF. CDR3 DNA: TGTGCCAGCAGCTTAGATACCGGGACCGGGGGTAACAATGAGCAGTTCTTC. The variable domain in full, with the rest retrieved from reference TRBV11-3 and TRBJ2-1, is EAGVVQSPRYKIIEKKQPVAFWCNPISGHNTLYWYLQNLGQGPELLIRYENEEAVDDSQLPKDRFSAERLKGVDSTLKIQPAELGDSAVYLCASSLDTGTGGNNEQFFGPGTRLTVL.

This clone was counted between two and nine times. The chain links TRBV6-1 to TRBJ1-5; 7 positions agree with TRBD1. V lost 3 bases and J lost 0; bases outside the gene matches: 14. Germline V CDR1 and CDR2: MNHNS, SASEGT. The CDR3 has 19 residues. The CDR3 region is CASSDYTSPGQYSNQPQHF. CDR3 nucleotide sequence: TGTGCCAGCAGTGATTACACGTCGCCGGGACAGTATAGCAATCAGCCCCAGCATTTT.

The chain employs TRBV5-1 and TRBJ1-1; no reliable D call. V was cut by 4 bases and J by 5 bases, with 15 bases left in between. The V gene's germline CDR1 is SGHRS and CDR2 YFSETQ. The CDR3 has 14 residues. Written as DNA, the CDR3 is TGCGCCAGCAGCCCCGGAGGGATGAGGACTGAAGCTTTCTTT. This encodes CASSPGGMRTEAFF. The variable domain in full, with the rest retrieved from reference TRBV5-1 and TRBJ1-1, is KAGVTQTPRYLIKTRGQQVTLSCSPISGHRSVSWYQQTPGQGLQFLFEYFSETQRNKGNFPGRFSGRQFSNSRSEMNVSTLELGDSALYLCASSPGGMRTEAFFGQGTRLTVV.

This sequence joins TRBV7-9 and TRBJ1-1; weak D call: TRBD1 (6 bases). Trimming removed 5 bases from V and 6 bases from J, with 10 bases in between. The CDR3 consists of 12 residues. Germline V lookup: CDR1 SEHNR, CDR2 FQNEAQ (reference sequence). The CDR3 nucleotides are TGTGCCAGCAGCGGACAGACTCCTGAAGCTTTCTTT. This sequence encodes CASSGQTPEAFF.

CDR3 DNA sequence: TGTGCCAGCAGCGTAGCACAGGGGCCGAACACTGAAGCTTTCTTT. As protein: CASSVAQGPNTEAFF. The chain recombines TRBV9 with TRBJ1-1; 7 nucleotides match TRBD1. The junction had 3 bases not matched to a gene; V was cut back by 0 bases and J by 1 base. This CDR3 contains 15 residues. CDR1 and CDR2 from the germline V gene are SGDLS and YYNGEE.

For the CDR3, the DNA is TGTGCCAGCAGTTTAGCTGCGGGTAGTGGCTACACCTTC. Protein product: CASSLAAGSGYTF. The chain combines TRBV12-3 or TRBV12-4 with TRBJ1-2, with D unclear. Trimming shortened V by 0 bases and J by 7 bases, and 9 bases separated the two germline ends. The CDR3 extends over 13 amino acids.

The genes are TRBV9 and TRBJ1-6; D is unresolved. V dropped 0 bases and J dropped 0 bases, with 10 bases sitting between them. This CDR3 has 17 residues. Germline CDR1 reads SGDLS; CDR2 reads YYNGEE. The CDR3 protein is CASSVGVESSYNSPLHF. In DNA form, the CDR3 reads TGTGCCAGCAGCGTAGGGGTGGAGAGCTCCTATAATTCACCCCTCCACTTT.

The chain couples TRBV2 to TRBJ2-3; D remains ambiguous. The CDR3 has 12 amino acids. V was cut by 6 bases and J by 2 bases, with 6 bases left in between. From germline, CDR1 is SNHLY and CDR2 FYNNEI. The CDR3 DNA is TGTGCCAGCAGGCGCTACACAGATACGCAGTATTTT. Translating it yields CASRRYTDTQYF.

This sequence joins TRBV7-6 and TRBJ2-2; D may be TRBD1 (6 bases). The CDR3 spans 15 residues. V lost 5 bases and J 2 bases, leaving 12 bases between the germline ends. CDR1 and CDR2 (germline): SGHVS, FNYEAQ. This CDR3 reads CASSLRDTNTGELFF. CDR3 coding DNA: TGTGCCAGCAGCCTCCGGGACACCAACACCGGGGAGCTGTTTTTT.

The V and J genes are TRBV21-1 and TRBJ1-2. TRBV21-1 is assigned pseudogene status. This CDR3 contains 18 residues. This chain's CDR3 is CASSKALLGGRGGYGYTF. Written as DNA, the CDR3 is TGTGCCAGCAGCAAAGCGCTTTTAGGTGGAAGGGGGGGCTATGGCTACACCTTC.

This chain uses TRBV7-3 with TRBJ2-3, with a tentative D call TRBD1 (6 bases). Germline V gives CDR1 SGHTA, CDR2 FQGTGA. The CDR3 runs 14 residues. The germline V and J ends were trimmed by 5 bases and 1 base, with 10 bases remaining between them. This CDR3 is CASSTGHRTDTQYF. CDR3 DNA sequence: TGTGCCAGCAGCACGGGACACCGCACAGATACGCAGTATTTT. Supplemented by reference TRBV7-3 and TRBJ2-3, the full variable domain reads GAGVSQTPSNKVTEKGKYVELRCDPISGHTALYWYRQSLGQGPEFLIYFQGTGAADDSGLPNDRFFAVRPEGSVSTLKIQRTERGDSAVYLCASSTGHRTDTQYFGPGTRLTVL.

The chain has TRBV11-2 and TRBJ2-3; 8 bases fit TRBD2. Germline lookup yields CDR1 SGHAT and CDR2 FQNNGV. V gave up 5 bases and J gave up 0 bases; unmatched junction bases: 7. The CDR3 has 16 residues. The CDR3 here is CASSPRAGGSTDTQYF. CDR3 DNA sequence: TGTGCCAGCAGCCCAAGGGCGGGGGGCAGCACAGATACGCAGTATTTT.

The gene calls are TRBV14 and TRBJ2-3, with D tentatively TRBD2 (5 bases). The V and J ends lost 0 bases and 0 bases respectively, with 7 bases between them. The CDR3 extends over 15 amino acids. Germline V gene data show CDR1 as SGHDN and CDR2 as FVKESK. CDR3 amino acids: CASSQDRGSTDTQYF. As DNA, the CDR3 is TGTGCCAGCAGCCAAGATCGGGGTAGCACAGATACGCAGTATTTT.

DNA for the CDR3: TGTGCCATCAGTGCGGCGACGGCGGGGTCTGAAAAACTGTTTTTT. Its protein is CAISAATAGSEKLFF. This chain links TRBV10-3 with TRBJ1-4, with D unresolved. Germline V lookup: CDR1 ENHRY, CDR2 SYGVKD. The ends were cut back, 4 bases at V and 7 bases at J, with 16 bases in the middle. The CDR3 has 15 residues.

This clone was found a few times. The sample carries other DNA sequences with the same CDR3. CDR3 sequence (DNA): TGTGCCAGCAGTCCGCTGGGAGATGAGCAGTTCTTC. Translating it yields CASSPLGDEQFF. V gene TRBV6-5 combines with J gene TRBJ2-1, with a tentative D call TRBD2 (5 bases). Looked up from germline, CDR1 is MNHEY and CDR2 is SVGAGI. V lost 5 bases, J lost 8 bases, and 10 bases lay in between. This CDR3 contains 12 residues.

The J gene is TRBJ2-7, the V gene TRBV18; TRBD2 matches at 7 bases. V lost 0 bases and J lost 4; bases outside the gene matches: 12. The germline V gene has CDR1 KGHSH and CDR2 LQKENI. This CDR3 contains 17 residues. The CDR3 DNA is TGTGCCAGCTCACCACCGGGGAGGGGCGGGGGTATTTACGAGCAGTACGTC. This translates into CASSPPGRGGGIYEQYV.

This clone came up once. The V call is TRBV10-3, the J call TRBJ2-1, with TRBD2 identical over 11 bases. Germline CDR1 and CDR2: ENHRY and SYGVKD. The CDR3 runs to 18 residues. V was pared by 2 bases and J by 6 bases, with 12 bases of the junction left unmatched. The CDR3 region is CAISETSGTSGRINEQFF. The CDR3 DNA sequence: TGTGCCATCAGTGAGACCTCCGGGACTAGCGGACGGATCAATGAGCAGTTCTTC.

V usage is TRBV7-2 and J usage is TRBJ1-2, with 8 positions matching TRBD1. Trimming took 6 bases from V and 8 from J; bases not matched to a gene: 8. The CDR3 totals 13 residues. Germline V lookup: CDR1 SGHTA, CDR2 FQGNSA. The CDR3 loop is CASSLDRAGGYTF. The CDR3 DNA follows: TGTGCCAGCAGTTTGGACAGGGCCGGAGGCTACACCTTC.

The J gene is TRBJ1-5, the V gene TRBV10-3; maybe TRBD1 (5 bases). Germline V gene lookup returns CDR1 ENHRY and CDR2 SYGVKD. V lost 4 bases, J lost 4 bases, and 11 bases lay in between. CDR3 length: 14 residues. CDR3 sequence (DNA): TGTGCCATCAGTGGGGGGGAGGGTAATCAGCCCCAGCATTTT. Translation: CAISGGEGNQPQHF.

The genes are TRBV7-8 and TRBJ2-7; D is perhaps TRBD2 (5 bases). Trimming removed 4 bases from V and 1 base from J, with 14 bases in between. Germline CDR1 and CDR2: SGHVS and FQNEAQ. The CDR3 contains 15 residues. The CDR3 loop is CASSSPRTGSYEQYV. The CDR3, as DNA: TGTGCCAGCAGCTCACCTCGGACGGGATCCTACGAGCAGTACGTC.

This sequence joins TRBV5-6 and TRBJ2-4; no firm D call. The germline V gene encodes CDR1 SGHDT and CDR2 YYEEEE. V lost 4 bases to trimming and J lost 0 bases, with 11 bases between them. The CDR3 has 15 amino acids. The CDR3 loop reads CASSPPKRAKNIQYF. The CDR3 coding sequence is TGTGCCAGCAGCCCCCCGAAGAGAGCCAAAAACATTCAGTACTTC.

DNA of the CDR3: TGTGCCACCAGCAGAGATAGCGGGGGGGCCAATGAGCAGTTCTTC. Translation gives CATSRDSGGANEQFF. The gene calls are TRBV15 and TRBJ2-1; the match to TRBD2 covers 11 bases. The CDR3 sequence is 15 residues long. Germline V gives CDR1 LNHNV, CDR2 YYDKDF (reference sequence). J gave up 6 bases and V 0 bases, and 1 base lay outside the gene matches.

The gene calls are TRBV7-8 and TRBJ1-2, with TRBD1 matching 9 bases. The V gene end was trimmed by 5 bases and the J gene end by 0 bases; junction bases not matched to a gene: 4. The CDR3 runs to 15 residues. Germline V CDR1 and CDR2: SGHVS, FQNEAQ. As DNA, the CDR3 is TGTGCCAGCAGCGGACAGGGGTCAGCTAACTATGGCTACACCTTC. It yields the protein CASSGQGSANYGYTF.